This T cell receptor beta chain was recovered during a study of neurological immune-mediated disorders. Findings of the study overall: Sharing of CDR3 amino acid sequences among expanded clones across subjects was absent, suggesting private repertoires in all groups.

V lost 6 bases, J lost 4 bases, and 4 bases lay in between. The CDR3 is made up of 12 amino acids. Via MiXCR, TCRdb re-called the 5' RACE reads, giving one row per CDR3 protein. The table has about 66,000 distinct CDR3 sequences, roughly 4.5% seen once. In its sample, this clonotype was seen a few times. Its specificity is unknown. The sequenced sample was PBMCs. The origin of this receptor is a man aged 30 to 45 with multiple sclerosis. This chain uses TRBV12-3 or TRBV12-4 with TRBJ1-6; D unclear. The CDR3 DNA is TGTGCCAGCAGGGGGTATAATTCACCCCTCCACTTT. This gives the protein CASRGYNSPLHF.